This passage covers 23 T cell receptor beta chains from one sample sequenced in a study of blood T cells in healthy people across ages. Using a J-beta primer mix together with a sample-barcoded 5' primer, a second PCR was run for roughly 7 to 12 cycles. Each CDR3 protein gets one entry after TCRdb re-called the 5' RACE reads with MiXCR. The sample has about 640,000 distinct CDR3 sequences, 25% to 35% seen once. The specimen was blood. Receptor source: a woman aged 80 or older in good health.

The V gene is TRBV14, the J gene TRBJ2-7; 14 nucleotides match TRBD2. The CDR3 contains 18 residues. Germline CDR1 reads SGHDN; CDR2 reads FVKESK. J lost 4 bases, V lost 6 bases, and 14 bases had no gene match. The CDR3: CASSRGLAGAFSSYEQYF. The CDR3 coding sequence is TGTGCCAGCAGTAGGGGACTAGCGGGAGCCTTTTCATCATACGAGCAGTACTTC.

The table lists this clonotype with many counts. This chain uses TRBV6-1 with TRBJ1-4; D gene unclear. Looked up from germline, CDR1 is MNHNS and CDR2 is SASEGT. The length of the CDR3 is 11 residues. The V end lost 6 bases, the J end lost 5 bases, and 4 bases lay between the germline ends. The CDR3: CASRGNEKLFF. CDR3 coding DNA: TGTGCCAGCAGGGGAAATGAAAAACTGTTTTTT.

This clonotype appeared a single time. The V and J genes are TRBV29-1 and TRBJ2-5; 7 bases are shared with TRBD1. The DNA end lines up better with TRBJ2-7; the J call may be wrong. Per the germline V gene, CDR1 is SQVTM and CDR2 is ANQGSEA. The CDR3 runs to 14 residues. Here the CDR3 DNA reads TGCAGCGTTGATCTTCAAGGGGCAGGGGGCGAGCAGTACTTC. This encodes CSVDLQGAGGEQYF.

In its sample, this clonotype was seen many times. The chain links TRBV4-1 to TRBJ2-3; TRBD2 matches 9 bases. V was clipped by 5 bases and J by 7 bases; unmatched bases: 10. Germline V gene lookup returns CDR1 MGHRA and CDR2 YSYEKL. CDR3 size: 15 residues. In DNA, the CDR3 is TGCGCCAGCAGCAAGGCGGCTAGCGGGGACCATACGCAGTATTTT. This translates into CASSKAASGDHTQYF.

About this clonotype itself: A much larger clone is a single base away; this may be a read error. The chain is built from TRBV5-6 and TRBJ2-7; TRBD1 or TRBD2 may be the D gene (6 bases each). The germline V gene encodes CDR1 SGHDT and CDR2 YYEEEE. Trimming stripped 2 bases from V and 7 bases from J, with 13 bases between. This CDR3 comprises 13 residues. The CDR3 region has the DNA TGTGCCAGCAGCTTAGGGGGGACGGATGAGCAGTACTTC. As protein: CASSLGGTDEQYF.

This clonotype was seen repeatedly, ten times or more. This chain connects TRBV20-1 to TRBJ2-7; D could derive from TRBD1 or TRBD2 (6 bases each). V lost 6 bases, J lost 5 bases, and 17 bases lay in between. The CDR3 has 13 residues. Looked up from germline, CDR1 is DFQATT and CDR2 is SNEGSKA (reference sequence). The CDR3 loop reads CSAPGAQGHEQYF. The CDR3 bases are TGCAGTGCCCCGGGGGCCCAGGGGCACGAGCAGTACTTC.

The table lists this clonotype with many counts. This rearrangement joins TRBV7-8 to TRBJ2-5, with D possibly matching TRBD1 (5 bases). The CDR3 sequence is 14 residues long. Germline assignment: CDR1 SGHVS and CDR2 FQNEAQ. Between the trimmed V and J ends, which lost 1 base and 4 bases, there was a span of 10 bases. The CDR3 DNA reads TGTGCCAGCAGCTTAGGGACAATGGGAGAGACCCAGTACTTC. Translation gives CASSLGTMGETQYF.

The rearrangement links TRBV5-1 to TRBJ1-6; D unclear. V was cut by 1 base and J by 4 bases, with 18 bases left in between. Germline assignment: CDR1 SGHRS and CDR2 YFSETQ. The CDR3 has 18 amino acids. CDR3 nucleotide sequence: TGCGCCAGCAGCTTGCGCCCGACCCTCATGGATTATAATTCACCCCTCCACTTT. Protein product: CASSLRPTLMDYNSPLHF.

This clonotype showed up just a few times. The rearrangement uses TRBV7-9 and TRBJ2-7; D assignment may be TRBD1 or TRBD2 (5 bases each). Looked up from germline, CDR1 is SEHNR and CDR2 is FQNEAQ (reference sequence). Trimming cost V 3 bases and J 7 bases, with 19 bases left between them. The CDR3 has 15 residues. The CDR3 region is CASSFAGTSPNEQYF. The CDR3 DNA follows: TGTGCCAGCAGCTTCGCCGGGACGTCGCCCAATGAGCAGTACTTC.

As for this clonotype: A single base separates this from a much larger clone, so it may be a read error. The J gene is TRBJ2-7, the V gene TRBV3-1, with D tentatively TRBD2 (7 bases). The CDR3 runs 16 residues. Trimming shortened V by 1 base and J by 7 bases, and 20 bases separated the two germline ends. Per germline, CDR1 LGHDT and CDR2 YNNKEL (reference sequence). The CDR3 loop reads CASSQGAGGRNNEQYF. The DNA for the CDR3 is TGTGCCAGCAGCCAAGGGGCCGGGGGGCGCAACAATGAGCAGTACTTC.

This clonotype has ten or more counts. The V call is TRBV6-5, the J call TRBJ1-1; 7 bases align to TRBD1. The CDR3 spans 14 residues. The germline gives CDR1 MNHEY, CDR2 SVGAGI. With 6 bases clipped from V and 4 bases from J, the junction kept 8 bases outside the gene matches. The CDR3 nucleotides are TGTGCCAGCAGGCCGTTGAGGGGGCGCACTGAAGCTTTCTTT. Translation gives CASRPLRGRTEAFF.

This clonotype was recorded once. This may stem from a read error, because a much larger clone lies one nucleotide away. This chain joins TRBV7-2 and TRBJ1-2; TRBD1 might be the D (5 bases). The CDR3 totals 12 residues. V lost 8 bases and J 8 bases, leaving 15 bases between the germline ends. Germline lookup yields CDR1 SGHTA and CDR2 FQGNSA. In nucleotides, the CDR3 is TGTGCCAGCGGCTCCAACAGGATCGGCTACACCTTC. Protein product: CASGSNRIGYTF.

This clonotype has ten or more counts. V and J are TRBV25-1 and TRBJ2-1; D is unresolved. CDR1 MGHDK and CDR2 SYGVNS come from the germline V gene. This CDR3 region has 11 residues. The V end was cut by 2 bases, the J end by 10 bases, with 6 bases between. CDR3 sequence reads: CASSELGEQFF. CDR3 nucleotide sequence: TGTGCCAGCAGTGAACTCGGGGAGCAGTTCTTC.

This clonotype has a count of ten or more. The chain uses TRBV27 and TRBJ1-1, with TRBD1 identical over 7 bases. The CDR3 extends over 15 amino acids. Trimming at V came to 0 bases and at J to 1 base, leaving 2 bases not matched to a gene. Germline values: CDR1 MNHEY, CDR2 SMNVEV (reference sequence). The CDR3 region is CASSLSQGGNTEAFF. Written as DNA, the CDR3 is TGTGCCAGCAGTTTATCCCAGGGGGGGAACACTGAAGCTTTCTTT.

This clonotype was counted ten times or more. V gene TRBV7-3 combines with J gene TRBJ1-6; 8 nucleotides line up with TRBD1. The CDR3 contains 16 residues. In germline, CDR1 is SGHTA, CDR2 FQGTGA. After removal of 1 base from V and 9 bases from J, the junction contained 8 bases not matched to a gene. The CDR3 region is CASSLKMAGGGSPLHF. As DNA, the CDR3 is TGTGCCAGCAGCTTAAAGATGGCAGGGGGCGGTTCACCCCTCCACTTT.

Many counts were recorded for this clonotype. The rearrangement links TRBV2 to TRBJ2-5; the match to TRBD1 covers 7 bases. CDR3 length: 14 amino acids. J gave up 5 bases and V 6 bases, and 9 bases lay outside the gene matches. Per germline, CDR1 SNHLY and CDR2 FYNNEI. CDR3 sequence: CASRGTAGRETQYF. CDR3 sequence (DNA): TGTGCCAGCAGAGGGACAGCCGGACGGGAGACCCAGTACTTC.

This clonotype was seen ten or more times. The rearrangement uses TRBV14 and TRBJ2-7; 7 bases align to TRBD2. CDR3 length equals 17 residues. V lost 0 bases and J lost 2; bases outside the gene matches: 10. The germline gives CDR1 SGHDN, CDR2 FVKESK. CDR3 DNA sequence: TGTGCCAGCAGCCAAGAAAGATGGCGGGGGTTGGCCTACGAGCAGTACTTC. It encodes CASSQERWRGLAYEQYF.

Comments on this clonotype: This may stem from a read error, because a much larger clone lies one nucleotide away. The chain couples TRBV20-1 to TRBJ2-7; D is unresolved. CDR1 is DFQATT and CDR2 is SNEGSKA in the germline V gene (reference sequence). Trimming removed 3 bases from V and 0 bases from J, with 12 bases in between. The CDR3 is 14 residues long. CDR3 nucleotides: TGCAGTGCTAGCTGGGCGCCACACTCCTACGAGCAGTACTTC. Translating it yields CSASWAPHSYEQYF.

This chain joins TRBV2 and TRBJ2-3; perhaps D is TRBD1 or TRBD2 (6 bases each). The V end lost 10 bases, the J end lost 5 bases, and 16 bases lay between the germline ends. Germline V gene lookup returns CDR1 SNHLY and CDR2 FYNNEI. This CDR3 is built from 13 residues. The chain's CDR3 is CATSGGQGDTQYF. The CDR3 nucleotides read TGTGCCACCTCTGGGGGGCAGGGAGATACGCAGTATTTT.

This clonotype was observed a few times. Possible read error: a much larger clone is one base away. The chain couples TRBV20-1 to TRBJ2-7; TRBD1 or TRBD2 may be the D gene (6 bases each). Trimming took off 2 bases at V and 7 bases at J, with 24 bases between the two ends. CDR1 and CDR2 from the germline V gene are DFQATT and SNEGSKA (reference sequence). This CDR3 has 16 residues. CDR3 loop: CSARPRGRSSYNEQYF. CDR3 nucleotide sequence: TGCAGTGCTAGACCCCGGGGGCGTAGCTCCTACAATGAGCAGTACTTC.

The chain combines TRBV3-1 with TRBJ2-5; 9 positions agree with TRBD2. V lost 1 base to trimming and J lost 11 bases; unmatched junction nucleotides: 14. The CDR3 contains 16 residues. CDR1 and CDR2 (germline): LGHDT, YNNKEL (reference sequence). CDR3 region: CASSQGGFSGGNEQYF. The CDR3 DNA reads as TGTGCCAGCAGCCAAGGGGGGTTTAGCGGGGGAAATGAGCAGTACTTC.

The table lists this clonotype with many counts. The CDR3, as DNA: TGTGCCAGCAGCCCTCGGTTGGGGGCATGGGAGCAGTACTTC. Translating it yields CASSPRLGAWEQYF. The V call is TRBV9, the J call TRBJ2-7; a weak D match, TRBD1 (6 bases). This CDR3 is 14 amino acids long. CDR1 and CDR2 (germline): SGDLS, YYNGEE. Between the trimmed V and J ends, which lost 4 bases and 7 bases, there was a span of 18 bases.

Turning to this clonotype: A clone one base away is much larger, so this may be a read error. The rearrangement links TRBV5-6 to TRBJ1-2; possible D gene TRBD1, 5 bases. This CDR3 region has 13 residues. Germline CDR1 is SGHDT and CDR2 is YYEEEE. V was clipped by 1 base and J by 8 bases, with 12 bases between them. The CDR3 DNA sequence: TGTGCCAGCAGCTTGTGGACGTGGGGGGGCTACACCTTC. Amino acid sequence: CASSLWTWGGYTF.